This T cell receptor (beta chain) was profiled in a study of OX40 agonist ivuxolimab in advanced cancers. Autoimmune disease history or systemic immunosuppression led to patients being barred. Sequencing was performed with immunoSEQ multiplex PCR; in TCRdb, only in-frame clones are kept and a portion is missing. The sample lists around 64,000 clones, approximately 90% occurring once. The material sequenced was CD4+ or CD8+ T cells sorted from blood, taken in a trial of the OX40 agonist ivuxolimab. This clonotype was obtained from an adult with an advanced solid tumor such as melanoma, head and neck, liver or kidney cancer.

The CDR3 protein is CASSIGQYNEQFF. DNA for the CDR3: TGTGCCAGCAGCATCGGACAGTACAATGAGCAGTTCTTC. The gene calls are TRBV13 and TRBJ2-1, with D maybe TRBD1 (6 bases). CDR1 PRHDT and CDR2 FYEKMQ come from the germline V gene (reference sequence). With 5 bases removed from V and 4 bases from J, the gap between germline ends came to 9 bases. CDR3 length: 13 residues.